These 14 T cell receptor beta chains were sequenced from one sample in a study of beta chain features in type 1 diabetes. Since all of the isolated RNA was reverse transcribed, expressed TCRB transcripts were what got sequenced. Repertoires were generated with immunoSEQ multiplex PCR, while TCRdb's copy carries only in-frame clones and drops some. The repertoire holds 130,000 or so clones, with about 10% as singletons. Study observations and caveats: Type 1 diabetes patients had moderately but significantly shorter TCRB CDR3s in all four CD4+ subsets.

Their target antigens are unknown. Sequencing input: central memory CD4+ T cells from blood. The origin of the receptors is a man aged 25 to 45 with type 1 diabetes.

In this sample, this clone turned up many times. The chain carries TRBV2 and TRBJ2-3, with D possibly being TRBD2 (5 bases). Germline V CDR1 and CDR2: SNHLY, FYNNEI. The CDR3 is 14 amino acids. V lost 4 bases and J 2 bases, leaving 10 bases between the germline ends. The CDR3 loop reads CASSVAGLTDTQYF. DNA for the CDR3: TGTGCCAGCAGTGTGGCGGGCCTCACAGATACGCAGTATTTT. Combining the CDR3 with reference TRBV2 and TRBJ2-3 gives the whole variable domain EPEVTQTPSHQVTQMGQEVILRCVPISNHLYFYWYRQILGQKVEFLVSFYNNEISEKSEIFDDQFSVERPDGSNFTLKIRSTKLEDSAMYFCASSVAGLTDTQYFGPGTRLTVL.

This clone was counted only a few times. The CDR3 spells CASSLGAGELFF. The DNA for the CDR3 is TGTGCCAGCAGCTTAGGAGCCGGGGAGCTGTTTTTT. The chain carries TRBV7-2 and TRBJ2-2, with D hard to call. This CDR3 comprises 12 residues. Germline V gives CDR1 SGHTA, CDR2 FQGNSA. The ends were cut back, 1 base at V and 6 bases at J, with 3 bases in the middle.

The rearrangement joins TRBV29-1 to TRBJ1-1; 9 nucleotides match TRBD1. The CDR3 extends over 11 amino acids. The V segment lost 4 bases and the J segment 8 bases; nucleotides outside the gene matches: 2. CDR1 and CDR2 (germline): SQVTM, ANQGSEA. CDR3 loop: CSVGGTGEAFF. CDR3 in DNA: TGCAGCGTTGGGGGGACAGGGGAAGCTTTCTTT.

The gene calls are TRBV2 and TRBJ2-2, with D tentatively TRBD2 (5 bases). Germline lookup yields CDR1 SNHLY and CDR2 FYNNEI. V lost 8 bases, J lost 1 base, and 5 bases lay in between. CDR3 length: 12 amino acids. CDR3 sequence: CASGGNTGELFF. The CDR3, as DNA: TGTGCCAGCGGAGGGAACACCGGGGAGCTGTTTTTT.

This clone showed up just a few times. V usage is TRBV4-1 and J usage is TRBJ2-7; a possible D gene is TRBD1 (6 bases). The germline V gene has CDR1 MGHRA and CDR2 YSYEKL. V was cut by 1 base and J by 2 bases, with 12 bases left in between. The CDR3 covers 15 residues. In DNA, the CDR3 is TGCGCCAGCAGCCAAGGGGGGCAGGATCCCTACGAGCAGTACTTC. Protein sequence: CASSQGGQDPYEQYF.

CDR3 loop: CASKKAGGNTGELFF. CDR3 bases: TGCGCCAGCAAAAAAGCGGGGGGGAACACCGGGGAGCTGTTTTTT. The chain links TRBV5-1 to TRBJ2-2; the match to TRBD2 covers 9 bases. This CDR3 is 15 amino acids long. Germline trimming cut 6 bases from V and 1 base from J; bases unmatched to any gene: 4. Germline lookup yields CDR1 SGHRS and CDR2 YFSETQ.

This clone was recorded a few times. The chain combines TRBV4-3 with TRBJ2-5, with 8 bases fitting TRBD2. The CDR3 sequence is 17 residues long. CDR1 and CDR2 from the germline V gene are LGHNA and YSLEER. V shed 2 bases and J 4 bases; nucleotides not matched to a gene: 12. The chain's CDR3 is CASSQRAVSGSPETQYF. The DNA of the CDR3 is TGCGCCAGCAGCCAAAGGGCGGTGAGCGGGAGCCCAGAGACCCAGTACTTC.

This chain's CDR3 is CASSYERTYNEQFF. CDR3 sequence (DNA): TGTGCCAGCAGTTACGAGCGGACTTACAATGAGCAGTTCTTC. V is TRBV6-5 and J is TRBJ2-1; D is perhaps TRBD2 (5 bases). Germline lookup yields CDR1 MNHEY and CDR2 SVGAGI. This CDR3 is 14 amino acids long. V was pared by 2 bases and J by 4 bases, with 9 bases between.

Relative to its sample, this clone is medium-sized. The chain employs TRBV5-4 and TRBJ2-7; 12 bases align to TRBD2. The V gene's germline CDR1 is SGHNT and CDR2 YYREEE (reference sequence). Losses at the gene ends were 1 base for V and 5 bases for J; bases not matched to a gene: 4. CDR3 length: 15 amino acids. In DNA form, the CDR3 reads TGTGCCAGCAGCTTGAAACTAGCGGGGGGTGACGAGCAGTACTTC. It is translated as CASSLKLAGGDEQYF.

The CDR3 DNA reads as TGCGCCAGCAGCCAAGATGGAGGTAGCTGGTACCAAGAGACCCAGTACTTC. It codes for CASSQDGGSWYQETQYF. The chain uses TRBV4-3 and TRBJ2-5; maybe TRBD2 (5 bases). In germline, CDR1 is LGHNA, CDR2 YSLEER. Trimming cost V 0 bases and J 0 bases, with 14 bases left between them. The CDR3 extends over 17 amino acids.

This sequence joins TRBV14 and TRBJ2-1; 10 nucleotides align to TRBD2. V lost 4 bases to trimming and J lost 3 bases; unmatched junction nucleotides: 6. CDR1 is SGHDN and CDR2 is FVKESK in the germline V gene. CDR3 length: 16 amino acids. The CDR3 is CASSRISGGDYNEQFF. CDR3 DNA sequence: TGTGCCAGCAGCCGAATAAGCGGGGGGGACTACAATGAGCAGTTCTTC.

The rearrangement links TRBV11-1 to TRBJ1-2, with D possibly matching TRBD1 (5 bases). Trimming stripped 1 base from V and 4 bases from J, with 13 bases between. Per the germline V gene, CDR1 is SGHAT and CDR2 is FQDESV (reference sequence). CDR3 size: 15 residues. CDR3 sequence reads: CASSLGVAGSYGYTF. The CDR3 DNA reads TGTGCCAGCAGCTTAGGAGTCGCAGGGTCCTATGGCTACACCTTC. Full variable domain (remainder filled in from reference TRBV11-1 and TRBJ1-2): EAEVAQSPRYKITEKSQAVAFWCDPISGHATLYWYRQILGQGPELLVQFQDESVVDDSQLPKDRFSAERLKGVDSTLKIQPAELGDSAMYLCASSLGVAGSYGYTFGSGTRLTVV.

This clone has only a few counts. This sequence joins TRBV5-6 and TRBJ2-3, with D unclear. This CDR3 has 14 residues. Germline-derived CDR1 and CDR2 are SGHDT and YYEEEE. The V and J ends lost 1 base and 3 bases respectively, with 9 bases between them. The CDR3 region is CASSLSRLTDTQYF. CDR3 in DNA: TGTGCCAGCAGCTTGAGCAGGCTGACAGATACGCAGTATTTT.

This clone was counted between two and nine times. The chain carries TRBV2 and TRBJ2-1; D is possibly TRBD1 (5 bases). V dropped 2 bases and J dropped 0 bases, with 5 bases sitting between them. The CDR3 extends over 14 amino acids. Per germline, CDR1 SNHLY and CDR2 FYNNEI. The CDR3 region is CASSEQGSYNEQFF. DNA of the CDR3: TGTGCCAGCAGTGAACAGGGCTCCTACAATGAGCAGTTCTTC. The complete variable domain, with remaining parts taken from reference TRBV2 and TRBJ2-1, reads EPEVTQTPSHQVTQMGQEVILRCVPISNHLYFYWYRQILGQKVEFLVSFYNNEISEKSEIFDDQFSVERPDGSNFTLKIRSTKLEDSAMYFCASSEQGSYNEQFFGPGTRLTVL.